This passage covers 11 T cell receptor beta chains from one sample sequenced in a study of cytomegalovirus exposure and HLA in healthy donors (TCRdb year 2017). Library preparation employed the immunoSEQ multiplex PCR assay. As stored in TCRdb, this immuneACCESS dataset retains in-frame rearrangements with V and J assigned. A fraction of the clones does not appear; measured against another copy, unresolved V genes explain less than half of the discrepancy, and the remainder lacks a known reason. For this sample the table gives 220,000 or so clones, of which around four fifths were detected only once. 5.5% to 6.5% of the sample comes from the top ten. The specimen was PBMCs. These receptors all come from a woman aged 18-29 years in good health and CMV-seronegative.

The chain carries TRBV2 and TRBJ1-2; D is unresolved. The CDR3 spans 13 residues. Trimming left V 6 bases short and J 6 bases short, with 14 bases between. Looked up from germline, CDR1 is SNHLY and CDR2 is FYNNEI. The CDR3 DNA is TGTGCCAGCAGCCGACTCGGCCTGGATGGCTACACCTTC. Translated, it gives CASSRLGLDGYTF. Full variable domain (missing parts from reference TRBV2 and TRBJ1-2): EPEVTQTPSHQVTQMGQEVILRCVPISNHLYFYWYRQILGQKVEFLVSFYNNEISEKSEIFDDQFSVERPDGSNFTLKIRSTKLEDSAMYFCASSRLGLDGYTFGSGTRLTVV.

This chain uses TRBV7-2 with TRBJ1-5, with 7 bases matching TRBD1. V gave up 5 bases and J gave up 1 base; unmatched junction bases: 5. The germline V gene encodes CDR1 SGHTA and CDR2 FQGNSA. CDR3 length equals 15 residues. The chain's CDR3 is CASSPWTGSNQPQHF. The CDR3 coding sequence is TGTGCCAGCAGCCCCTGGACAGGAAGCAATCAGCCCCAGCATTTT.

The chain carries TRBV27 and TRBJ2-7; D gene ambiguous. The CDR3 spans 12 residues. Germline CDR1 is MNHEY and CDR2 is SMNVEV (reference sequence). Trimming took off 8 bases at V and 2 bases at J, with 10 bases between the two ends. CDR3 loop: CASPSDPYEQYF. The CDR3 region has the DNA TGTGCCAGCCCTTCCGACCCCTACGAGCAGTACTTC.

The V and J genes are TRBV15 and TRBJ1-1, with D perhaps TRBD1 (6 bases). CDR1 is LNHNV, CDR2 YYDKDF, per germline (reference sequence). This CDR3 has 16 residues. V gave up 0 bases and J gave up 4 bases, with 15 bases separating them. The CDR3 nucleotides read TGTGCCACCAGCAGAGATCTAAGGGCAGGGGTCACTGAAGCTTTCTTT. Amino acids: CATSRDLRAGVTEAFF.

J is TRBJ1-5 and V is TRBV9; D possibly corresponds to TRBD1 (6 bases). CDR3 size: 14 residues. Per the germline V gene, CDR1 is SGDLS and CDR2 is YYNGEE. V lost 4 bases and J 9 bases, leaving 17 bases between the germline ends. The CDR3 DNA is TGTGCCAGCAGCCCCGGGGGGCAGGGGAGGCCCCAGCATTTT. Its protein is CASSPGGQGRPQHF.

This clone was counted only a few times. The chain has TRBV28 and TRBJ2-7, with 7 bases lining up with TRBD1. CDR1 and CDR2 from the germline V gene are MDHEN and SYDVKM. The CDR3 is 13 amino acids. V shed 5 bases and J 4 bases; nucleotides not matched to a gene: 5. This CDR3 is CASSTGTVYEQYF. CDR3 coding DNA: TGTGCCAGCAGTACCGGGACAGTTTACGAGCAGTACTTC.

This chain joins TRBV6-4 and TRBJ1-2; D possibly corresponds to TRBD1 (5 bases). CDR1 is MRHNA and CDR2 is SNTAGT in the germline V gene. V was trimmed by 6 bases and J by 4 bases, leaving 15 bases between them. CDR3 length: 14 residues. CDR3 in DNA: TGTGCCAGCAGGGCCCGACCGACAGCCTATGGCTACACCTTC. This translates into CASRARPTAYGYTF.

In its sample, this clone was seen once. This chain links TRBV9 with TRBJ1-2, with D tentatively TRBD1 (6 bases). The V end was cut by 4 bases, the J end by 4 bases, with 14 bases between. From germline, CDR1 is SGDLS and CDR2 YYNGEE. The CDR3 totals 14 residues. DNA of the CDR3: TGTGCCAGCAGCTCTCAGGACAGCCTCTATGGCTACACCTTC. This gives the protein CASSSQDSLYGYTF.

The CDR3, as DNA: TGCGCCAGCAGCCGATCCCTAGCGGGTACGGACTACAATGAGCAGTTCTTC. This sequence encodes CASSRSLAGTDYNEQFF. The chain is built from TRBV4-1 and TRBJ2-1; the match to TRBD2 covers 8 bases. From germline, CDR1 is MGHRA and CDR2 YSYEKL. The junction had 11 bases not matched to a gene; V was cut back by 4 bases and J by 3 bases. This CDR3 contains 17 residues.

This clone was seen only a few times. J is TRBJ2-7 and V is TRBV25-1, with D unclear. The V end was cut by 5 bases, the J end by 6 bases, with 11 bases between. There are 12 residues in the CDR3. Germline V gene data show CDR1 as MGHDK and CDR2 as SYGVNS. The chain's CDR3 is CASSPRLREQYF. In nucleotides, the CDR3 is TGTGCCAGCAGTCCCAGACTCCGCGAGCAGTACTTC.

The chain employs TRBV5-4 and TRBJ2-7; a weak D match, TRBD2 (6 bases). Germline V gene lookup returns CDR1 SGHNT and CDR2 YYREEE (reference sequence). The V end was cut by 4 bases, the J end by 6 bases, with 26 bases between. The CDR3 has 17 amino acids. The chain's CDR3 is CASSPRGAAGATREQYF. The CDR3 bases are TGTGCCAGCAGCCCGCGGGGAGCGGCAGGAGCCACCCGCGAGCAGTACTTC.